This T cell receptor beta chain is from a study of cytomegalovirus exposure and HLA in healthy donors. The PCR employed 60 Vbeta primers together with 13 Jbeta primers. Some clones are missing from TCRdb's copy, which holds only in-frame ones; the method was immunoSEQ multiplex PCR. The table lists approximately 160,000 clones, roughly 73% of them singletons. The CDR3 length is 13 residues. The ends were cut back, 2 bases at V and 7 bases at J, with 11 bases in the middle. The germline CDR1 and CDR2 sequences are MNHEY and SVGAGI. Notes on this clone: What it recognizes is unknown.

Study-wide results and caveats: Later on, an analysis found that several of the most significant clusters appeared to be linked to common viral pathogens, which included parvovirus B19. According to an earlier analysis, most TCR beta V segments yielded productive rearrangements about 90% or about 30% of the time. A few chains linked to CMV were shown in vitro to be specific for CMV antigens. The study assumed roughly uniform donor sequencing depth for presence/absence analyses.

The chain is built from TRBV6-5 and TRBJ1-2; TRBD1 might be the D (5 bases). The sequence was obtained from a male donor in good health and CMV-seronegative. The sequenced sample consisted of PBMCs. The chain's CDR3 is CASSYRGFFGYTF. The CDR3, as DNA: TGTGCCAGCAGTTACAGGGGTTTTTTTGGCTACACCTTC.